This TCR beta chain was sequenced for a study of CD8+ T cells in alopecia areata. Study context: Patients received oral tofacitinib, 5 to 10 mg twice daily, for moderate-to-severe alopecia areata.

V was shortened by 1 base and J by 4 bases, with 7 bases between the two germline ends. Germline CDR1 and CDR2: LGHNA and YNFKEQ. CDR3 size: 13 residues. The sequencing template was cDNA reverse transcribed from extracted RNA. This table comes from immunoSEQ multiplex PCR, and its TCRdb copy is limited to in-frame clones, with some not included. The sample contains 150,000 to 200,000 clones, about 66% of which appear only once. Using a FACSAria, the CD4+ and CD8+ T cells were sorted from the PBMCs. This clonotype was sampled from a human donor with alopecia areata. Specimen: CD8+ T cells sorted from blood, collected at week 0. The chain employs TRBV4-2 and TRBJ1-1, with D uncertain. CDR3 region: CASSQVLGTEAFF. In DNA form, the CDR3 reads TGTGCCAGCAGCCAAGTGTTGGGCACTGAAGCTTTCTTT.